These 26 T cell receptor beta chains came from one sample sequenced in a study of identical twins. TCRdb itself ran the 5' RACE reads through MiXCR, one entry per CDR3 protein. In the table there are under 450,000 distinct CDR3 sequences, approximately 17% of which are singletons. The material sequenced was naive T cells sorted from blood. The origin of the receptors is a man aged 50 to 59 in good health.

The V call is TRBV5-6, the J call TRBJ2-5, with D hard to call. This CDR3 region has 16 residues. Germline CDR1 is SGHDT and CDR2 is YYEEEE. V was cut by 4 bases and J by 1 base, with 17 bases left in between. The CDR3 DNA reads as TGTGCCAGCAGCCCGACTGGTATCTCTCCCCAAGAGACCCAGTACTTC. It specifies CASSPTGISPQETQYF. Full variable domain (outside the CDR3, taken from reference TRBV5-6 and TRBJ2-5): DAGVTQSPTHLIKTRGQQVTLRCSPKSGHDTVSWYQQALGQGPQFIFQYYEEEERQRGNFPDRFSGHQFPNYSSELNVNALLLGDSALYLCASSPTGISPQETQYFGPGTRLLVL.

This clonotype was seen a few times. The chain combines TRBV20-1 with TRBJ2-3; 11 bases agree with TRBD2. Germline V gives CDR1 DFQATT, CDR2 SNEGSKA (reference sequence). V lost 2 bases, J lost 3 bases, and 7 bases stayed unmatched. The CDR3 spans 16 residues. Here the CDR3 DNA reads TGCAGTGCTAGACTAGCGGGGGGCCTAATGACAGATACGCAGTATTTT. Amino acids: CSARLAGGLMTDTQYF.

V and J are TRBV4-1 and TRBJ1-4, with 8 nucleotides matching TRBD1. This CDR3 has 14 amino acids. Germline V gene sequence: CDR1 MGHRA, CDR2 YSYEKL. J was trimmed by 8 bases and V by 5 bases; bases with no gene match: 7. The CDR3: CASSKLQGAEKLFF. The CDR3 nucleotides read TGCGCCAGCAGCAAACTTCAGGGGGCGGAAAAACTGTTTTTT.

This clonotype was seen a few times. This chain uses TRBV29-1 with TRBJ2-3; TRBD2 might be the D (6 bases). Germline CDR1 reads SQVTM; CDR2 reads ANQGSEA. The length of the CDR3 is 13 residues. V gave up 8 bases and J gave up 3 bases, with 15 bases separating them. As DNA, the CDR3 is TGCAGCCTACCCCTTGGAGGGACAGATACGCAGTATTTT. Translated: CSLPLGGTDTQYF.

This clonotype was seen repeatedly, ten times or more. The V call is TRBV4-3, the J call TRBJ2-5, with no clear D. CDR1 LGHNA and CDR2 YSLEER come from the germline V gene. The length of the CDR3 is 15 residues. Between the trimmed V and J ends, which lost 0 bases and 0 bases, there was a span of 8 bases. DNA for the CDR3: TGCGCCAGCAGCCAAGATTGGGGTTACCAAGAGACCCAGTACTTC. Translated: CASSQDWGYQETQYF.

There are a few counts of this clonotype. The chain couples TRBV4-1 to TRBJ2-1; 7 positions agree with TRBD1. Germline V gene data show CDR1 as MGHRA and CDR2 as YSYEKL. J lost 9 bases, V lost 1 base, and 18 bases had no gene match. This CDR3 contains 18 residues. CDR3 protein: CASSQGLPGQVFRGEQFF. For the CDR3, the DNA is TGCGCCAGCAGCCAAGGCCTGCCTGGACAGGTCTTCCGGGGTGAGCAGTTCTTC.

This chain joins TRBV12-3 or TRBV12-4 and TRBJ2-7, with D uncertain. Trimming cost V 5 bases and J 3 bases, with 5 bases left between them. The CDR3 covers 11 residues. CDR3 nucleotides: TGTGCCAGCAGTATGAGCTACGAGCAGTACTTC. This encodes CASSMSYEQYF.

This clonotype was recorded a few times. The chain joins TRBV5-1 to TRBJ2-5; no definite D call. The germline CDR1 and CDR2 sequences are SGHRS and YFSETQ. The CDR3 is made up of 15 amino acids. V was trimmed by 3 bases and J by 3 bases, leaving 15 bases between them. CDR3 DNA: TGCGCCAGCAGCTACGGACGGCTTGGGAAAGAGACCCAGTACTTC. This codes for CASSYGRLGKETQYF. Combining the CDR3 with reference TRBV5-1 and TRBJ2-5 gives the whole variable domain KAGVTQTPRYLIKTRGQQVTLSCSPISGHRSVSWYQQTPGQGLQFLFEYFSETQRNKGNFPGRFSGRQFSNSRSEMNVSTLELGDSALYLCASSYGRLGKETQYFGPGTRLLVL.

This clonotype showed up just a few times. Germline is not matched at one junction end, which may reflect a read error. The CDR3 loop is CASSLGSLVF. CDR3 in DNA: TGTGCCAGCAGCTTAGGATCTCTAGTTTTC. The rearrangement joins TRBV7-2 to TRBJ2-1; no clear D gene. The germline V gene has CDR1 SGHTA and CDR2 FQGNSA. The CDR3 totals 10 residues.

This clonotype was seen a few times. The chain is built from TRBV29-1 and TRBJ2-1; D assignment may be TRBD1 or TRBD2 (5 bases each). V dropped 7 bases and J dropped 12 bases, with 16 bases sitting between them. Germline V gene data show CDR1 as SQVTM and CDR2 as ANQGSEA. The CDR3 runs to 11 residues. The CDR3 protein is CSGRGPGGQFF. The CDR3 DNA reads TGCAGCGGGCGCGGACCTGGGGGGCAGTTCTTC.

There are many counts of this clonotype. The chain combines TRBV5-1 with TRBJ2-1, with 10 bases matching TRBD1. Germline assignment: CDR1 SGHRS and CDR2 YFSETQ. There are 15 residues in the CDR3. The V segment lost 4 bases and the J segment 9 bases; nucleotides outside the gene matches: 10. This chain's CDR3 is CASSPRRQGASEQFF. The CDR3 DNA reads as TGCGCCAGCAGCCCGAGACGACAGGGGGCGAGTGAGCAGTTCTTC.

There are many counts of this clonotype. The chain recombines TRBV20-1 with TRBJ2-7, with a tentative D call TRBD1 (5 bases). V was clipped by 3 bases and J by 6 bases, with 15 bases between them. Looked up from germline, CDR1 is DFQATT and CDR2 is SNEGSKA (reference sequence). This CDR3 has 13 amino acids. The CDR3 sequence is CSARSPKGLEQYF. CDR3 in DNA: TGCAGTGCTAGGTCCCCGAAGGGGCTCGAGCAGTACTTC.

The rearrangement joins TRBV5-6 to TRBJ2-1; D unclear. The V end lost 3 bases, the J end lost 10 bases, and 14 bases lay between the germline ends. Per the germline V gene, CDR1 is SGHDT and CDR2 is YYEEEE. The CDR3 runs 13 residues. CDR3 bases: TGTGCCAGCAGCTGGGGTGGAAGCGAAGAGCAGTTCTTC. Its translation: CASSWGGSEEQFF.

This clonotype was recorded many times. DNA for the CDR3: TGCGCCAGCAGCGACGGCGGGACAGCCCTCTATGGCTACACCTTC. Protein: CASSDGGTALYGYTF. This chain links TRBV5-1 with TRBJ1-2; 7 bases agree with TRBD1. Looked up from germline, CDR1 is SGHRS and CDR2 is YFSETQ. CDR3 length: 15 residues. The ends lost 4 bases at V and 4 bases at J; junction bases unmatched: 10. The whole variable domain, remainder taken from reference TRBV5-1 and TRBJ1-2, is KAGVTQTPRYLIKTRGQQVTLSCSPISGHRSVSWYQQTPGQGLQFLFEYFSETQRNKGNFPGRFSGRQFSNSRSEMNVSTLELGDSALYLCASSDGGTALYGYTFGSGTRLTVV.

In its sample, this clonotype was seen many times. The chain couples TRBV10-3 to TRBJ2-1, with TRBD2 matching 14 bases. The V and J ends lost 0 bases and 8 bases, in that order; junction bases with no gene match: 6. The germline V gene encodes CDR1 ENHRY and CDR2 SYGVKD. The CDR3 covers 17 residues. The CDR3 loop reads CAISESAGTSGGYEQFF. The CDR3 coding sequence is TGTGCCATCAGTGAGTCGGCCGGGACTAGCGGGGGATATGAGCAGTTCTTC.

The chain recombines TRBV4-3 with TRBJ2-3; 9 bases align to TRBD1. Trimming cost V 4 bases and J 2 bases; bases outside gene matches: 4. The germline gives CDR1 LGHNA, CDR2 YSLEER. The CDR3 is made up of 15 amino acids. The CDR3 sequence is CASSRGDRATDTQYF. The CDR3 coding sequence is TGCGCCAGCAGCCGCGGGGACAGGGCCACAGATACGCAGTATTTT.

The table lists this clonotype with a few counts. The chain joins TRBV29-1 to TRBJ1-1; D might be TRBD1 (5 bases). Germline V CDR1 and CDR2: SQVTM, ANQGSEA. Deletions cut 1 base from V and 1 base from J, with 7 bases between. CDR3 length: 13 residues. The CDR3 loop reads CSVEGQTNTEAFF. The CDR3 DNA sequence: TGCAGCGTTGAAGGACAGACGAACACTGAAGCTTTCTTT.

This clonotype was seen repeatedly, ten times or more. This chain uses TRBV5-1 with TRBJ2-5, with 7 bases identical to TRBD1. The germline CDR1 and CDR2 sequences are SGHRS and YFSETQ. The CDR3 loop spans 15 amino acids. The V and J ends lost 0 bases and 5 bases, in that order; junction bases with no gene match: 7. The CDR3 spells CASSLGTGGRETQYF. CDR3 coding DNA: TGCGCCAGCAGCTTGGGGACAGGTGGCCGGGAGACCCAGTACTTC.

In its sample, this clonotype was seen a few times. The chain joins TRBV6-2 or TRBV6-3 to TRBJ1-6; D is perhaps TRBD1 (5 bases). Trimming pared 8 bases from V and 7 bases from J, leaving 15 bases between. Germline V CDR1 and CDR2: MNHEY, SVGEGT. The length of the CDR3 is 14 residues. The CDR3 protein is CASSWGRSNSPLHF. The DNA for the CDR3 is TGTGCCAGCTCCTGGGGCCGGTCAAATTCACCCCTCCACTTT.

This clonotype occurred a few times. Here the CDR3 reads CASSKGRSGASTDTQYF. CDR3 nucleotide sequence: TGTGCCAGCAGCAAAGGGCGTAGCGGAGCTAGCACAGATACGCAGTATTTT. The chain recombines TRBV21-1 with TRBJ2-3. TRBV21-1 is marked as a pseudogene. This CDR3 region has 17 residues.

Many counts were recorded for this clonotype. The chain combines TRBV5-1 with TRBJ2-7, with D possibly TRBD2 on 5 matching bases. Germline V gene sequence: CDR1 SGHRS, CDR2 YFSETQ. Trimming removed 3 bases from V and 2 bases from J, with 9 bases in between. The CDR3 covers 13 residues. The CDR3 bases are TGCGCCAGCAGCTCCGAGGGTGCCTACGAGCAGTACTTC. It codes for CASSSEGAYEQYF.

This chain connects TRBV6-1 to TRBJ2-7; D perhaps matches TRBD2 (7 bases). This CDR3 is 14 amino acids long. Trimming removed 6 bases from V and 6 bases from J, with 18 bases in between. Germline-derived CDR1 and CDR2 are MNHNS and SASEGT. This CDR3 reads CASSLLGRGSEQYF. CDR3 nucleotide sequence: TGTGCCAGCAGCCTTTTGGGGAGGGGGTCCGAGCAGTACTTC.

This clonotype was recorded at least ten times. The J gene is TRBJ2-1, the V gene TRBV5-1; D call uncertain. Germline V gene lookup returns CDR1 SGHRS and CDR2 YFSETQ. The length of the CDR3 is 11 residues. Trimming took 0 bases from V and 11 from J, leaving 6 bases between them. The CDR3 is CASSLEMKQFF. CDR3 nucleotide sequence: TGCGCCAGCAGCTTGGAGATGAAGCAGTTCTTC.

This chain links TRBV4-1 with TRBJ1-5; no definite D call. The CDR3 loop spans 13 amino acids. V was clipped by 4 bases and J by 7 bases, with 11 bases between them. Germline V CDR1 and CDR2: MGHRA, YSYEKL. This CDR3 is CASSPPYGQPQHF. As DNA, the CDR3 is TGCGCCAGCAGCCCCCCGTATGGGCAGCCCCAGCATTTT.

Here the CDR3 reads CASTGFGREQYF. Written as DNA, the CDR3 is TGTGCCAGCACTGGCTTCGGGCGCGAGCAGTACTTC. V gene TRBV6-2 or TRBV6-3 combines with J gene TRBJ2-7, with D uncertain. This CDR3 has 12 residues. Germline V lookup: CDR1 MNHEY, CDR2 SVGEGT. Trimming stripped 7 bases from V and 6 bases from J, with 13 bases between.

This clonotype has a count of ten or more. The V gene is TRBV24-1, the J gene TRBJ2-2; D unresolved. The CDR3 is made up of 13 amino acids. V gave up 4 bases and J gave up 5 bases, with 7 bases separating them. Germline CDR1 KGHDR, CDR2 SFDVKD. CDR3 in DNA: TGTGCCACCAGTGACAAAGGAACCGGGGAGCTGTTTTTT. Translation gives CATSDKGTGELFF.